The 9 T cell receptor beta chains below all came from one sample that was sequenced in a study of cytomegalovirus exposure and HLA in healthy donors. PCR primers comprised 60 Vbeta and 13 Jbeta primers. Profiling relied on immunoSEQ multiplex PCR, and the TCRdb table lists in-frame clones only, not all of them. The sample carries about 130,000 clones, around 80% recorded once. Material for sequencing was PBMCs. Receptors were obtained from a female donor in good health and CMV-seropositive.

V usage is TRBV5-1 and J usage is TRBJ2-5; TRBD2 is a possible D gene (5 bases). Germline CDR1 and CDR2: SGHRS and YFSETQ. Trimming removed 0 bases from V and 2 bases from J, with 14 bases in between. CDR3 length: 16 amino acids. The CDR3 nucleotides read TGCGCCAGCAGCTTGGGTGGTAGTTCGGGGCAAGAGACCCAGTACTTC. Translated, it gives CASSLGGSSGQETQYF.

The CDR3 protein is CASSQTSGRETQYF. CDR3 coding DNA: TGTGCCAGCAGCCAGACTAGCGGGAGGGAGACCCAGTACTTC. The chain uses TRBV7-9 and TRBJ2-5, with 13 bases fitting TRBD2. CDR1 and CDR2 from the germline V gene are SEHNR and FQNEAQ (reference sequence). The CDR3 consists of 14 residues. V gave up 5 bases and J gave up 5 bases; unmatched junction bases: 2.

The J gene is TRBJ2-7, the V gene TRBV19, with 7 bases that match TRBD2. The CDR3 consists of 13 residues. V was clipped by 5 bases and J by 7 bases; unmatched bases: 8. Germline V gene data show CDR1 as LNHDA and CDR2 as SQIVND (reference sequence). The CDR3 sequence: CASSWRGSGEQYF. In DNA, the CDR3 is TGTGCCAGTAGTTGGCGCGGGAGCGGTGAGCAGTACTTC.

The CDR3 DNA sequence: TGTGCCAGCAGTTTCCGCTACGAGCAGTACTTC. Encoded protein: CASSFRYEQYF. The V call is TRBV28, the J call TRBJ2-7; D is unclear. Germline lookup yields CDR1 MDHEN and CDR2 SYDVKM. The CDR3 runs 11 residues. Deletions cut 3 bases from V and 3 bases from J, with 3 bases between.

This clone came up once. V usage is TRBV14 and J usage is TRBJ1-6; no clear D gene. V lost 0 bases and J lost 7, with 7 bases in between. This CDR3 comprises 14 residues. CDR1 SGHDN and CDR2 FVKESK come from the germline V gene. The CDR3 reads CASSQEVTNSPLHF. In nucleotides, the CDR3 is TGTGCCAGCAGCCAAGAGGTGACAAATTCACCCCTCCACTTT. The variable domain in full, with the rest retrieved from reference TRBV14 and TRBJ1-6, is EAGVTQFPSHSVIEKGQTVTLRCDPISGHDNLYWYRRVMGKEIKFLLHFVKESKQDESGMPNNRFLAERTGGTYSTLKVQPAELEDSGVYFCASSQEVTNSPLHFGNGTRLTVT.

This clone was recorded only once. The chain recombines TRBV29-1 with TRBJ2-2; no clear D gene. Germline CDR1 is SQVTM and CDR2 is ANQGSEA. The CDR3 is 13 amino acids. V was trimmed by 5 bases and J by 0 bases, leaving 7 bases between them. CDR3: CSVRAANTGELFF. CDR3 nucleotides: TGCAGCGTTCGAGCCGCGAACACCGGGGAGCTGTTTTTT.

The chain has TRBV18 and TRBJ1-2; D gene uncertain. Germline CDR1 KGHSH, CDR2 LQKENI. CDR3 length: 13 amino acids. Trimming removed 6 bases at V and 6 bases at J, with 14 bases between. The DNA of the CDR3 is TGTGCCAGCTCCCTAGTCAAGTCGGATGGCTACACCTTC. Residues: CASSLVKSDGYTF.

This sequence joins TRBV29-1 and TRBJ2-3; 10 positions agree with TRBD1. With V trimmed by 4 bases and J by 3 bases, 4 bases remained unmatched. The germline V gene has CDR1 SQVTM and CDR2 ANQGSEA. The CDR3 is made up of 14 amino acids. CDR3 loop: CSVARQGATDTQYF. CDR3 DNA sequence: TGCAGCGTTGCTAGACAGGGGGCAACAGATACGCAGTATTTT.

This chain links TRBV2 with TRBJ1-4; D ambiguous. The CDR3 loop spans 13 amino acids. The ends were cut back, 4 bases at V and 2 bases at J, with 5 bases in the middle. From germline, CDR1 is SNHLY and CDR2 FYNNEI. CDR3: CASSGQTNEKLFF. The CDR3 DNA sequence: TGTGCCAGCAGTGGCCAGACTAATGAAAAACTGTTTTTT.